One T cell receptor (beta chain) is described in this entry. Antigen: not known. CDR1 is GTSNPN, CDR2 SVGIG, per germline (reference sequence). The CDR3 totals 15 residues. The V end was cut by 2 bases, the J end by 3 bases, with 13 bases between. This entry is derived from a study of graft-versus-host responses after intestinal transplantation. Study-wide background: Recipients were given multivisceral, liver-intestinal, or isolated intestinal transplants. Once they had received anti-thymocyte globulin induction, all recipients took tacrolimus and steroids for around 3 years.

Study findings and constraints: Levels of circulating GvH clones at their peak were associated with early post-transplant HvG declines.

Using immunoSEQ multiplex PCR, the repertoire was profiled, and TCRdb retains in-frame clones only, with some absent. This repertoire shows 30,000 or so clones, about 79% found once; its top ten account for roughly 18%. The TCR was taken from a human donor who received an intestinal transplant. The gene calls are TRBV30 and TRBJ2-2; the D gene is possibly TRBD2 (6 bases). The starting material was unstimulated CD8+ T cells sorted from spleen or lymph node cells, obtained before intestinal transplant. CDR3 nucleotide sequence: TGTGCCTGGAGTAGAGGGGAGGTGGACACCGGGGAGCTGTTTTTT. Translation gives CAWSRGEVDTGELFF.